This TCR beta chain was captured in a study of beta chain features in type 1 diabetes. Study-wide points: Across all four CD4+ subsets, people with type 1 diabetes showed modestly shorter TCRB CDR3s.

The whole isolated RNA underwent reverse transcription, so sequencing captured expressed TCRB transcripts. Profiling relied on immunoSEQ multiplex PCR, and the TCRdb table lists in-frame clones only, not all of them. The data hold roughly 290,000 clones, with about 15% observed a single time. This clone was counted a few times. Its antigen is unidentified. The V segment lost 7 bases and the J segment 3 bases; nucleotides outside the gene matches: 8. This CDR3 is built from 15 residues. Germline V gene sequence: CDR1 MDHEN, CDR2 SYDVKM. This TCR was sampled from a man aged 18-30 years with type 1 diabetes. The chain employs TRBV28 and TRBJ1-2, with 10 bases fitting TRBD1. The sample was naive CD4+ T cells from blood. The CDR3 nucleotides are TGTGCCAGCATTCCGGGACAGGGGTTGTACTATGGCTACACCTTC. Its translation is CASIPGQGLYYGYTF.